The 18 T cell receptor beta chains in this list originate from one sample, sequenced in a study of cytomegalovirus exposure and HLA in healthy donors. Primers included in the PCR were 60 Vbeta and 13 Jbeta primers. Clones were sequenced by immunoSEQ multiplex PCR, and TCRdb holds only the in-frame ones, with some missing. This table lists some 110,000 clones. The sequencing input was PBMCs. The origin of the receptors is a man in his forties in good health and CMV-seronegative.

The J gene is TRBJ2-5, the V gene TRBV18; perhaps TRBD1 as D (5 bases). With 2 bases removed from V and 10 bases from J, the gap between germline ends came to 17 bases. The CDR3 loop spans 14 amino acids. CDR1 is KGHSH, CDR2 LQKENI, per germline. The CDR3 sequence: CASSPIPGQGDQYF. In DNA, the CDR3 is TGTGCCAGCTCACCAATCCCGGGCCAAGGGGACCAGTACTTC.

The genes are TRBV11-2 and TRBJ1-2; D gene uncertain. The V gene's germline CDR1 is SGHAT and CDR2 FQNNGV. With 7 bases removed from V and 0 bases from J, the gap between germline ends came to 12 bases. The CDR3 contains 14 residues. The CDR3 loop reads CASTSSSANYGYTF. The CDR3 nucleotides read TGTGCCAGCACCAGTTCATCAGCTAACTATGGCTACACCTTC.

The rearrangement links TRBV5-1 to TRBJ2-7; possibly TRBD2 for D (5 bases). Germline CDR1 reads SGHRS; CDR2 reads YFSETQ. The CDR3 is 14 residues long. V dropped 0 bases and J dropped 6 bases, with 13 bases sitting between them. The CDR3 sequence is CASSLGYSGGEQYF. The CDR3 nucleotides are TGCGCCAGCAGCTTGGGATACAGCGGTGGCGAGCAGTACTTC.

For this clone: The junction does not match germline at one end; this may be a read error. The CDR3 region is CASSHSQNAGELFF. CDR3 bases: TGCGCCAGCAGCCATAGCCAGAACGCCGGGGAGCTGTTTTTT. The V and J genes are TRBV4-1 and TRBJ2-2; D is uncertain. This CDR3 has 14 amino acids. Per the germline V gene, CDR1 is MGHRA and CDR2 is YSYEKL.

V and J are TRBV2 and TRBJ2-1; TRBD2 might be the D (5 bases). The germline gives CDR1 SNHLY, CDR2 FYNNEI. This CDR3 region has 15 residues. V gave up 2 bases and J gave up 4 bases, with 12 bases separating them. The CDR3 DNA reads TGTGCCAGCAGTGAACAAGTTTGGGAGTACAATGAGCAGTTCTTC. It specifies CASSEQVWEYNEQFF. Combining the CDR3 with reference TRBV2 and TRBJ2-1 gives the whole variable domain EPEVTQTPSHQVTQMGQEVILRCVPISNHLYFYWYRQILGQKVEFLVSFYNNEISEKSEIFDDQFSVERPDGSNFTLKIRSTKLEDSAMYFCASSEQVWEYNEQFFGPGTRLTVL.

The V call is TRBV6-1, the J call TRBJ2-5; 10 bases align to TRBD1. J lost 5 bases, V lost 2 bases, and 8 bases had no gene match. The CDR3 contains 16 residues. Germline V lookup: CDR1 MNHNS, CDR2 SASEGT. CDR3 in amino acids: CASSEIVTGGRETQYF. The CDR3 region has the DNA TGTGCCAGCAGTGAAATCGTGACAGGGGGCAGGGAGACCCAGTACTTC.

In nucleotides, the CDR3 is TGTGCCAGCAGCCAGGACTTAAGCGGCTCCAATGAGCAGTTCTTC. Translation: CASSQDLSGSNEQFF. The genes are TRBV4-2 and TRBJ2-1; D perhaps matches TRBD2 (5 bases). CDR3 length equals 15 residues. Germline CDR1 reads LGHNA; CDR2 reads YNFKEQ. V dropped 3 bases and J dropped 6 bases, with 15 bases sitting between them.

This chain uses TRBV28 with TRBJ2-2, with a weak D call TRBD1 (7 bases). With 4 bases removed from V and 7 bases from J, the gap between germline ends came to 16 bases. The CDR3 sequence is 15 residues long. Germline CDR1 reads MDHEN; CDR2 reads SYDVKM. The CDR3 bases are TGTGCCAGCAGTTCAGAGGGGGCGGGAATCGGGGAGCTGTTTTTT. Translation gives CASSSEGAGIGELFF.

The chain joins TRBV7-3 to TRBJ2-2; TRBD1 might be the D (6 bases). The CDR3 is 15 residues long. Between the trimmed V and J ends, which lost 5 bases and 2 bases, there was a span of 12 bases. The V gene's germline CDR1 is SGHTA and CDR2 FQGTGA. For the CDR3, the DNA is TGTGCCAGCAGCCCACAGGGTCCAAACACCGGGGAGCTGTTTTTT. This gives the protein CASSPQGPNTGELFF.

The rearrangement links TRBV7-2 to TRBJ2-4; TRBD1 matches at 9 bases. Germline loops: CDR1 SGHTA, CDR2 FQGNSA. There are 17 residues in the CDR3. V shed 3 bases and J 1 base; nucleotides not matched to a gene: 7. This CDR3 reads CASSFVGQGMAKNIQYF. The CDR3 DNA sequence: TGTGCCAGCAGCTTCGTCGGACAGGGGATGGCCAAAAACATTCAGTACTTC.

The chain uses TRBV19 and TRBJ2-2; 8 nucleotides agree with TRBD2. Trimming at V came to 5 bases and at J to 5 bases, leaving 7 bases not matched to a gene. This CDR3 is 15 amino acids long. Germline loops: CDR1 LNHDA, CDR2 SQIVND (reference sequence). The CDR3 DNA sequence: TGTGCCAGTAGTTCCGGACGGGGGGGGACCGGGGAGCTGTTTTTT. This codes for CASSSGRGGTGELFF.

The J gene is TRBJ1-1, the V gene TRBV7-9; 8 positions match TRBD1. This CDR3 is 15 amino acids long. CDR1 is SEHNR and CDR2 is FQNEAQ in the germline V gene (reference sequence). Trimming at V came to 7 bases and at J to 4 bases, leaving 11 bases not matched to a gene. As DNA, the CDR3 is TGTGCCAGCACCCCGGACAGGGCGGTGGGCACTGAAGCTTTCTTT. As protein: CASTPDRAVGTEAFF.

The rearrangement joins TRBV7-6 to TRBJ2-3; no clear D gene. V was trimmed by 5 bases and J by 4 bases, leaving 16 bases between them. This CDR3 spans 15 amino acids. Germline V gives CDR1 SGHVS, CDR2 FNYEAQ. The CDR3 loop reads CASSRSAAFSDTQYF. The DNA for the CDR3 is TGTGCCAGCAGCCGCAGTGCGGCCTTCTCAGATACGCAGTATTTT.

The chain joins TRBV7-8 to TRBJ2-7, with D perhaps TRBD2 (6 bases). CDR1 and CDR2 (germline): SGHVS, FQNEAQ. Trimming left V 6 bases short and J 2 bases short, with 20 bases between. The CDR3 loop spans 16 amino acids. CDR3 nucleotides: TGTGCCAGCAGTGGCTGGAGGGAGGATCAAACCTACGAGCAGTACTTC. As protein: CASSGWREDQTYEQYF.

The CDR3 protein is CASSIEGAGTYGYTF. CDR3 DNA: TGTGCCAGTAGTATAGAGGGGGCGGGCACTTATGGCTACACCTTC. The V call is TRBV19, the J call TRBJ1-2; TRBD1 is a possible D gene (6 bases). Germline CDR1 LNHDA, CDR2 SQIVND (reference sequence). CDR3 size: 15 residues. V was pared by 0 bases and J by 5 bases, with 13 bases between.

The rearrangement links TRBV7-9 to TRBJ2-1, with D perhaps TRBD1 (5 bases). CDR1 and CDR2 (germline): SEHNR, FQNEAQ (reference sequence). The ends were cut back, 3 bases at V and 8 bases at J, with 8 bases in the middle. There are 12 residues in the CDR3. CDR3 nucleotides: TGTGCCAGCAGCTTGCAGGGTTATGAGCAGTTCTTC. Translating gives CASSLQGYEQFF.

The J gene is TRBJ1-2, the V gene TRBV5-1, with 7 bases lining up with TRBD1. J was trimmed by 1 base and V by 4 bases; bases with no gene match: 4. Germline V gene data show CDR1 as SGHRS and CDR2 as YFSETQ. The CDR3 has 14 residues. In DNA form, the CDR3 reads TGCGCCAGCAGCCCGGGGACAGATAACTATGGCTACACCTTC. Its translation: CASSPGTDNYGYTF.

The V gene is TRBV30, the J gene TRBJ1-5, with D possibly TRBD1 on 6 matching bases. The V gene lost 1 base and the J gene lost 2 bases, with 6 bases spanning the gap. This CDR3 is 13 amino acids long. Germline loops: CDR1 GTSNPN, CDR2 SVGIG (reference sequence). CDR3 region: CAWSAGGNQPQHF. The CDR3 DNA follows: TGTGCCTGGAGTGCAGGGGGCAATCAGCCCCAGCATTTT.